Following are 21 T cell receptor beta chains from one sample sequenced in a study of blood T cell repertoires in COVID-19 (TCRdb year 2020). Library preparation was by the immunoSEQ multiplex PCR assay. What TCRdb holds here is the immuneACCESS table cut down to in-frame rearrangements. Part of the clones is not present; checked against another copy, under half of the missing clones reflect an unresolved V gene, and the others are unexplained. A total of 200,000 or so clones appear in this sample, over 65% of them only once. 18% of the sample rests with the top ten. The source material was peripheral blood. The receptors originated from a person aged 65 to 79 with COVID-19, enrolled during active disease.

The chain is built from TRBV5-6 and TRBJ1-4; a possible D gene is TRBD1 (6 bases). The CDR3 loop spans 16 amino acids. V lost 4 bases to trimming and J lost 0 bases, with 13 bases between them. Per the germline V gene, CDR1 is SGHDT and CDR2 is YYEEEE. CDR3 nucleotide sequence: TGTGCCAGCAGCCGCGGGGGCATCGCAACTAATGAAAAACTGTTTTTT. It codes for CASSRGGIATNEKLFF. Full variable domain (rest looked up from reference TRBV5-6 and TRBJ1-4): DAGVTQSPTHLIKTRGQQVTLRCSPKSGHDTVSWYQQALGQGPQFIFQYYEEEERQRGNFPDRFSGHQFPNYSSELNVNALLLGDSALYLCASSRGGIATNEKLFFGSGTQLSVL.

This chain connects TRBV11-2 to TRBJ2-5; no clear D. CDR3 size: 13 residues. Germline CDR1 and CDR2: SGHAT and FQNNGV. V lost 1 base and J lost 5, with 8 bases in between. In DNA, the CDR3 is TGTGCCAGCAGCTTAGGCAGCGAGGAGACCCAGTACTTC. It translates to CASSLGSEETQYF.

This chain links TRBV18 with TRBJ2-7, with D possibly matching TRBD1 (5 bases). CDR1 is KGHSH, CDR2 LQKENI, per germline. V lost 3 bases, J lost 3 bases, and 9 bases lay in between. This CDR3 has 13 residues. The CDR3 coding sequence is TGTGCCAGCTCACCTAAAGACAGCTACGAGCAGTACTTC. Translated, it gives CASSPKDSYEQYF.

This chain links TRBV19 with TRBJ2-3; 7 nucleotides line up with TRBD2. Trimming cost V 7 bases and J 4 bases; bases outside gene matches: 8. The CDR3 totals 14 residues. Germline loops: CDR1 LNHDA, CDR2 SQIVND (reference sequence). Here the CDR3 reads CASTPGGVPDTQYF. Here the CDR3 DNA reads TGTGCCAGTACCCCGGGAGGTGTCCCAGATACGCAGTATTTT.

This chain joins TRBV19 and TRBJ2-7; 9 bases line up with TRBD1. V was pared by 6 bases and J by 6 bases, with 9 bases of the junction left unmatched. The germline gives CDR1 LNHDA, CDR2 SQIVND (reference sequence). This CDR3 spans 14 amino acids. The CDR3 loop reads CASSPRTGVGEQYF. The DNA of the CDR3 is TGTGCCAGTAGCCCCCGGACAGGGGTTGGCGAGCAGTACTTC.

The table lists this clone with a count of one. The V gene is TRBV19, the J gene TRBJ1-6, with 8 bases lining up with TRBD1. Germline V lookup: CDR1 LNHDA, CDR2 SQIVND (reference sequence). The trim removed 6 bases at V and 9 bases at J, leaving 4 bases unmatched. The CDR3 extends over 13 amino acids. CDR3 in DNA: TGTGCCAGTAGCCGGGACAGGTCTTCACCCCTCCACTTT. The encoded protein is CASSRDRSSPLHF.

This clone has more than one count but fewer than ten. The chain links TRBV6-5 to TRBJ1-5, with 8 bases lining up with TRBD1. Looked up from germline, CDR1 is MNHEY and CDR2 is SVGAGI. This CDR3 spans 14 amino acids. V lost 8 bases to trimming and J lost 5 bases; unmatched junction nucleotides: 8. The CDR3 region is CASSSRGLYQPQHF. DNA for the CDR3: TGTGCCAGCTCGAGCAGGGGGCTGTATCAGCCCCAGCATTTT.

This chain uses TRBV4-1 with TRBJ1-3, with D perhaps TRBD1 (6 bases). Per germline, CDR1 MGHRA and CDR2 YSYEKL. Trimming left V 0 bases short and J 3 bases short, with 12 bases between. The length of the CDR3 is 16 residues. In DNA form, the CDR3 reads TGCGCCAGCAGCCAAGAGGGGACAAATAATGGAAACACCATATATTTT. This gives the protein CASSQEGTNNGNTIYF.

The CDR3 DNA reads TGTGCCAGCAGTCCCCGGACACACATGAACACTGAAGCTTTCTTT. Protein: CASSPRTHMNTEAFF. The chain recombines TRBV25-1 with TRBJ1-1; D may be TRBD1 (5 bases). CDR3 length: 15 amino acids. Trimming took off 5 bases at V and 0 bases at J, with 13 bases between the two ends. The germline CDR1 and CDR2 sequences are MGHDK and SYGVNS.

V is TRBV24-1 and J is TRBJ1-2; TRBD1 aligns across 7 bases. CDR1 is KGHDR, CDR2 SFDVKD, per germline. The CDR3 runs to 13 residues. J gave up 7 bases and V 4 bases, and 5 bases lay outside the gene matches. CDR3 protein: CATSEPGTAGYTF. CDR3 DNA: TGTGCCACCAGTGAACCAGGGACAGCTGGCTACACCTTC.

A single count supports this clone. This sequence joins TRBV7-8 and TRBJ2-7; no firm D call. The CDR3 is made up of 10 amino acids. The germline CDR1 and CDR2 sequences are SGHVS and FQNEAQ. Trimming removed 6 bases at V and 3 bases at J, with 3 bases between. The CDR3 DNA sequence: TGTGCCAGCAGTCGCTACGAGCAGTACTTC. This codes for CASSRYEQYF.

The sample holds a few counts of this clone. Written as DNA, the CDR3 is TGCGCCAGCAGTCACTTAGCGGGGACTCAAGAGACCCAGTACTTC. It encodes CASSHLAGTQETQYF. The chain is built from TRBV4-1 and TRBJ2-5; 8 bases map to TRBD2. V lost 6 bases and J lost 2; bases outside the gene matches: 8. This CDR3 has 15 residues. The germline V gene has CDR1 MGHRA and CDR2 YSYEKL.

The V call is TRBV28, the J call TRBJ1-1, with 7 nucleotides matching TRBD1. Unmatched junction bases numbered 4, after V lost 6 bases and J lost 0 bases. The CDR3 length is 14 residues. Per germline, CDR1 MDHEN and CDR2 SYDVKM. CDR3 nucleotides: TGTGCCAGCAGCTCAGGGGGGATGAACACTGAAGCTTTCTTT. This sequence encodes CASSSGGMNTEAFF.

This chain uses TRBV9 with TRBJ2-6; possibly TRBD2 for D (6 bases). V lost 1 base to trimming and J lost 0 bases, with 11 bases between them. Germline lookup yields CDR1 SGDLS and CDR2 YYNGEE. CDR3 length: 17 amino acids. CDR3 sequence (DNA): TGTGCCAGCAGCGTATTGGGGGGACCCTCTGGGGCCAACGTCCTGACTTTC. Translating gives CASSVLGGPSGANVLTF.

The J gene is TRBJ1-2, the V gene TRBV6-5, with D uncertain. The CDR3 runs to 12 residues. Germline CDR1 reads MNHEY; CDR2 reads SVGAGI. V was pared by 2 bases and J by 7 bases, with 8 bases between. The CDR3 here is CASSYGGSGYTF. CDR3 DNA: TGTGCCAGCAGTTACGGAGGCTCTGGCTACACCTTC.

The chain's CDR3 is CASSVGGSYEQYF. The CDR3 region has the DNA TGTGCCAGCAGCGTAGGAGGATCCTACGAGCAGTACTTC. This rearrangement joins TRBV9 to TRBJ2-7; no clear D gene. The V end was cut by 0 bases, the J end by 1 base, with 5 bases between. Germline V lookup: CDR1 SGDLS, CDR2 YYNGEE. CDR3 size: 13 residues. Full variable domain (outside the CDR3, taken from reference TRBV9 and TRBJ2-7): DSGVTQTPKHLITATGQRVTLRCSPRSGDLSVYWYQQSLDQGLQFLIQYYNGEERAKGNILERFSAQQFPDLHSELNLSSLELGDSALYFCASSVGGSYEQYFGPGTRLTVT.

V and J are TRBV7-3 and TRBJ2-5; TRBD1 matches at 7 bases. The CDR3 contains 14 residues. V lost 5 bases, J lost 1 base, and 4 bases stayed unmatched. Germline V gives CDR1 SGHTA, CDR2 FQGTGA. CDR3 coding DNA: TGTGCCAGCAGCCGAGACAGGGCCCAAGAGACCCAGTACTTC. It is translated as CASSRDRAQETQYF.

This clone was seen only once. The chain employs TRBV5-6 and TRBJ1-5, with 8 bases identical to TRBD1. Per the germline V gene, CDR1 is SGHDT and CDR2 is YYEEEE. V shed 2 bases and J 6 bases; nucleotides not matched to a gene: 4. The CDR3 length is 14 residues. The CDR3, as DNA: TGTGCCAGCAGCTTTGGACAGGGAACTCAGCCCCAGCATTTT. It encodes CASSFGQGTQPQHF. Using reference TRBV5-6 and TRBJ1-5 for the parts outside the CDR3, the full variable domain is DAGVTQSPTHLIKTRGQQVTLRCSPKSGHDTVSWYQQALGQGPQFIFQYYEEEERQRGNFPDRFSGHQFPNYSSELNVNALLLGDSALYLCASSFGQGTQPQHFGDGTRLSIL.

The chain couples TRBV5-1 to TRBJ2-1, with 9 bases that match TRBD1. CDR1 SGHRS and CDR2 YFSETQ come from the germline V gene. V trimming: 2 bases; J trimming: 9 bases; junction bases outside the gene matches: 9. The CDR3 is 15 amino acids. CDR3 loop: CASSFRQGESGEQFF. Here the CDR3 DNA reads TGCGCCAGCAGCTTTCGACAGGGGGAAAGCGGTGAGCAGTTCTTC.

This clone was detected only once. The chain carries TRBV11-3 and TRBJ1-5; tentatively, D is TRBD1 (5 bases). V was shortened by 0 bases and J by 8 bases, with 11 bases between the two germline ends. This CDR3 comprises 14 residues. Looked up from germline, CDR1 is SGHNT and CDR2 is YENEEA. CDR3 protein: CASSLDLRGKPQHF. For the CDR3, the DNA is TGTGCCAGCAGCTTAGATCTTAGGGGTAAGCCCCAGCATTTT.

The genes are TRBV10-3 and TRBJ2-7; 7 nucleotides align to TRBD1. The CDR3 extends over 14 amino acids. The V gene's germline CDR1 is ENHRY and CDR2 SYGVKD. The V segment lost 0 bases and the J segment 1 base; nucleotides outside the gene matches: 0. The CDR3 sequence is CAISESGQSYEQYF. The CDR3 nucleotides read TGTGCCATCAGTGAGTCGGGACAGTCCTACGAGCAGTACTTC.